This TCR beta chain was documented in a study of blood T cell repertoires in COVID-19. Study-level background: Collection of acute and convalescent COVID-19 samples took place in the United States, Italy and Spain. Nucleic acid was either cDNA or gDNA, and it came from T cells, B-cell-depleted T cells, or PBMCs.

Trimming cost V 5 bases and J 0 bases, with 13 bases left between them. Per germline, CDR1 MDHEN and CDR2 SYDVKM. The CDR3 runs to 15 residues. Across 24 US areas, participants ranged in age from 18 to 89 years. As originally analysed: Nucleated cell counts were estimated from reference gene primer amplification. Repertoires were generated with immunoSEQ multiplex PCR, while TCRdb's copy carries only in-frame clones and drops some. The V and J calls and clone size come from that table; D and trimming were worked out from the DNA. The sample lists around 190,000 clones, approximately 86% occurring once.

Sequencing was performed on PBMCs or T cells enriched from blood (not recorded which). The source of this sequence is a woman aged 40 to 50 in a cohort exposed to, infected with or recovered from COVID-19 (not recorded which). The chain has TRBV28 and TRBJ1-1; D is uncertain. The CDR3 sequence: CASSPSRGMNTEAFF. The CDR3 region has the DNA TGTGCCAGCAGTCCTAGCCGCGGGATGAACACTGAAGCTTTCTTT.